What follows describes a single T cell receptor beta chain. Its specificity is not known. These data originate in a study of post-analysis software for immune sequencing data. Study details: Relapsing-remitting, secondary progressive and progressive-relapsing forms made up the multiple sclerosis disease courses. Study findings and constraints: Samples made in the same batch grouped tightly together by F measure. Multiple sclerosis patients showed significantly lower normalized Chao1 diversity than controls did. In patients, TRBV5-6, TRBV5-1 and TRBV20-1 belonged to five TRBV segments found more frequently than in controls.

Every TCR beta cDNA library bore unique molecular identifiers. cDNA molecules numbering some 500,000 came from approximately 1 to 10 million T cells. MiXCR, applied by TCRdb to the PCR reads, yields one record per CDR3 protein. The data contain 450,000 to 650,000 distinct CDR3 sequences, 44% of them singletons. Trimming removed 2 bases from V and 3 bases from J; junction bases left unmatched: 6. Germline V lookup: CDR1 MGHDK, CDR2 SYGVNS. This CDR3 has 16 residues. The sample consisted of blood. This sequence was found in a girl under 18 with multiple sclerosis. The chain combines TRBV25-1 with TRBJ2-3; TRBD1 aligns across 9 bases. DNA for the CDR3: TGTGCCAGCAGTGAACCACCGGGACAGGGAACAGATACGCAGTATTTT. Residues: CASSEPPGQGTDTQYF.